The TCR beta chain under discussion was sequenced for a study of beta chain features in type 1 diabetes. About the study: Healthy donors and patients had similar age, gender and cell yields. Examination of sorted cells across all samples involved around 110 million cells. General observations from the study: A moderate, significant TCRB CDR3 shortening appeared in type 1 diabetes across four CD4+ subsets.

Comments on this clone: Antigen specificity is unknown.

Expressed TCRB transcripts were sequenced, since all the RNA that had been isolated was reverse transcribed. The method was immunoSEQ multiplex PCR; TCRdb's version includes in-frame clones alone and lacks a portion of them. Of roughly 330,000 clones in the sample, approximately 15% were seen once. All sorted populations exceeded 95% purity. Germline V gene sequence: CDR1 KGHSH, CDR2 LQKENI. The CDR3 extends over 15 amino acids. V lost 3 bases and J lost 4; bases outside the gene matches: 6. Sequencing input: naive CD4+ T cells from blood. This receptor was identified in a woman under 30 with type 1 diabetes. V is TRBV18 and J is TRBJ2-4; 7 nucleotides agree with TRBD1. This CDR3 is CASSPLGTVKNIQYF. As DNA, the CDR3 is TGTGCCAGCTCACCTCTGGGGACAGTAAAAAACATTCAGTACTTC.